This T cell receptor beta chain was profiled in a study of blood T cell repertoires in COVID-19. Study background: COVID-19 samples from acute and convalescent phases originated in the United States, Italy and Spain. PBMCs, B-cell-depleted T cells, or T cells were the source of the cDNA or gDNA that made up the material.

In the authors' workflow: Nucleated cell counts were estimated from reference gene primer amplification. Data came from immunoSEQ multiplex PCR; TCRdb stores just in-frame clones and leaves some out. That table is the source of V, J and clone size, and D and trimming were worked out from the DNA. The sample carries tens of thousands of clones, around 80% recorded once. CDR3 size: 12 residues. V shed 8 bases and J shed 1 base, with 11 bases lying between them. Per the germline V gene, CDR1 is GTSNPN and CDR2 is SVGIG (reference sequence). The sequenced sample consisted of peripheral blood. This clonotype originated in a woman at least 80 years old with active or convalescent COVID-19. V is TRBV30 and J is TRBJ2-5, with D possibly being TRBD1 (6 bases). CDR3 DNA: TGTGCCGCCGAGGGGGTCCAAGAGACCCAGTACTTC. Its translation is CAAEGVQETQYF.